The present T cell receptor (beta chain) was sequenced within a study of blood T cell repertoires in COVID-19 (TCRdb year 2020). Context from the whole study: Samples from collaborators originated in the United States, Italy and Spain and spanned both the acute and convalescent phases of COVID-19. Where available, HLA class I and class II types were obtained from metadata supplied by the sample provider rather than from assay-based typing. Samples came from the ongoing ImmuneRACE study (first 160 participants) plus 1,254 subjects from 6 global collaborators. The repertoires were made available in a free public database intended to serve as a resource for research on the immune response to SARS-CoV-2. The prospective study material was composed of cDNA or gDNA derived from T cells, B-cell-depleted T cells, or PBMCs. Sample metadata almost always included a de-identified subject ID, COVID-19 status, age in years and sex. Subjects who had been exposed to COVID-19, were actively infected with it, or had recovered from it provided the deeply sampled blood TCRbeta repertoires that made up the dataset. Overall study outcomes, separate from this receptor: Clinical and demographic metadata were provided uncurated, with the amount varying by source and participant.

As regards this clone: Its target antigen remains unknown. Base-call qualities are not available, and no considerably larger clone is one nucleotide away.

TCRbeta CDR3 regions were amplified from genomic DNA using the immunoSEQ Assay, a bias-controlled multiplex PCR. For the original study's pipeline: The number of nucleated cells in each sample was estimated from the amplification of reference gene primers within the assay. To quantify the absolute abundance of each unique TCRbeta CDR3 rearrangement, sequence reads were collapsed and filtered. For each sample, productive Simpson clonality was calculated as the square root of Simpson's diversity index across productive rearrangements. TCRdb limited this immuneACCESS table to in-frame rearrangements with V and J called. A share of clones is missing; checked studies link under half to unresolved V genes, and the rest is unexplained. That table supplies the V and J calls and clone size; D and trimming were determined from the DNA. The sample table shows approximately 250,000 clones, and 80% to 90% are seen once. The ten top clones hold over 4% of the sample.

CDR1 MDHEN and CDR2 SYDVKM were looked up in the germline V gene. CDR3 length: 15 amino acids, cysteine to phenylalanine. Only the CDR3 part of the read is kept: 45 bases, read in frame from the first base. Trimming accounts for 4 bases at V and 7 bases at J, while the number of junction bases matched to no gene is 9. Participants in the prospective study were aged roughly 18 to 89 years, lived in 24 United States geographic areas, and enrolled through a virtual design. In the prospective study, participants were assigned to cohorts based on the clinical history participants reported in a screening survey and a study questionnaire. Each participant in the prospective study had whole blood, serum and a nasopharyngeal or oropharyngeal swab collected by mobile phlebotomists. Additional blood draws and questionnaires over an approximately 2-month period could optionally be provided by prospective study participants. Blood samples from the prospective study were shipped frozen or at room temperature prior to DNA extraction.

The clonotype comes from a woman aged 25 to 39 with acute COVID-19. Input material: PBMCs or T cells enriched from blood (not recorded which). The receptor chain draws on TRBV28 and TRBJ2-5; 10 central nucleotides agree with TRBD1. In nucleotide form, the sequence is TGTGCCAGCAGTTCCGCCGGGACAGGGGTTGCGACCCAGTACTTC. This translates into CASSSAGTGVATQYF.